This TCR beta chain was profiled in a study of cytomegalovirus exposure and HLA in healthy donors. For the study at large: A subsequent analysis stated that the approximately 120 validation repertoires were run on the same platform as the roughly 670 first-cohort repertoires. Notes on the study in general: According to the study, 160 or so TCR beta chains were cytomegalovirus-associated. Within the 100 to 150 validation repertoires, first-cohort TCR clusters tended to co-occur, according to a later analysis.

The assay was immunoSEQ multiplex PCR, and TCRdb's table has in-frame clones only and misses some. The repertoire holds 100,000 to 150,000 clones, nearly 90% seen once, with around 3.5% in the top ten. Germline trimming cut 0 bases from V and 0 bases from J; bases unmatched to any gene: 7. CDR1 is SGHKS and CDR2 is YYEKEE in the germline V gene (reference sequence). CDR3 size: 18 residues. Regarding this clone: Its antigen is unidentified.

The V gene is TRBV5-5, the J gene TRBJ1-2; 11 bases map to TRBD1. Sequences were obtained from PBMCs. The sequence derives from a man younger than 40 in good health and CMV-seronegative. The CDR3 coding sequence is TGTGCCAGCAGCTTGGAGGGGACAGGGGGACTAGCTAACTATGGCTACACCTTC. Its protein is CASSLEGTGGLANYGYTF.